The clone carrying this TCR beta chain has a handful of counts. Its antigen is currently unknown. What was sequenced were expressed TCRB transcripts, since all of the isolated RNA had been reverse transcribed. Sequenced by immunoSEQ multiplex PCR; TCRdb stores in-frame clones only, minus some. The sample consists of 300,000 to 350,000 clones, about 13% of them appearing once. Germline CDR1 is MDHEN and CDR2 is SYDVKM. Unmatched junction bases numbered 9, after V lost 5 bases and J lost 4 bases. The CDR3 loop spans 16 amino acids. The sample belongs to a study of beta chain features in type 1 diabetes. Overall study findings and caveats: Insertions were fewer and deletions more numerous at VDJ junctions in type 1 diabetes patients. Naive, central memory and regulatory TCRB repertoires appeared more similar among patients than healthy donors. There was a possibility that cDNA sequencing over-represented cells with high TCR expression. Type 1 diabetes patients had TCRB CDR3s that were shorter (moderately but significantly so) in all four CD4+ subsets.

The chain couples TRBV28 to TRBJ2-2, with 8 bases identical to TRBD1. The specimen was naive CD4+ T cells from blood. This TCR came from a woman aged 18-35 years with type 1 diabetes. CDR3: CASSPRTGIGTGELFF. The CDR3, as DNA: TGTGCCAGCAGTCCCCGGACAGGGATCGGCACCGGGGAGCTGTTTTTT.